These 12 T cell receptor beta chains were all obtained from the same sample, sequenced in a study of cytomegalovirus exposure and HLA in healthy donors. The protocol was immunoSEQ multiplex PCR, while the TCRdb copy is restricted to in-frame clones and leaves out a portion. Of over 150,000 clones listed, about 96% are singletons. The sample comprised PBMCs. All receptors come from a woman between 18 and 30 years old in good health and CMV-seronegative.

The J gene is TRBJ1-2, the V gene TRBV9; D remains unclear. This CDR3 has 14 amino acids. Trimming shortened V by 0 bases and J by 6 bases, and 12 bases separated the two germline ends. Germline lookup yields CDR1 SGDLS and CDR2 YYNGEE. CDR3 sequence (DNA): TGTGCCAGCAGCGTAGGGCCCCTCCGGGATGGCTACACCTTC. It is translated as CASSVGPLRDGYTF. Supplemented by reference TRBV9 and TRBJ1-2, the full variable domain reads DSGVTQTPKHLITATGQRVTLRCSPRSGDLSVYWYQQSLDQGLQFLIQYYNGEERAKGNILERFSAQQFPDLHSELNLSSLELGDSALYFCASSVGPLRDGYTFGSGTRLTVV.

V gene TRBV6-6 combines with J gene TRBJ1-1; a possible D gene is TRBD1 (5 bases). V was cut by 3 bases and J by 4 bases, with 18 bases left in between. The length of the CDR3 is 16 residues. The V gene's germline CDR1 is MNHNY and CDR2 SVGAGI (reference sequence). This CDR3 reads CASSYRGKGRVTEAFF. CDR3 DNA: TGTGCCAGCAGTTATAGGGGCAAAGGGAGGGTCACTGAAGCTTTCTTT.

The chain couples TRBV5-1 to TRBJ2-7; 8 bases align to TRBD1. CDR1 is SGHRS, CDR2 YFSETQ, per germline. V was clipped by 4 bases and J by 4 bases; unmatched bases: 7. This CDR3 is built from 14 residues. The DNA of the CDR3 is TGCGCCAGCAGCCGAGGACAGGGAGTATACGAGCAGTACTTC. This translates into CASSRGQGVYEQYF.

V usage is TRBV9 and J usage is TRBJ2-5; tentatively, D is TRBD1 (6 bases). The CDR3 extends over 13 amino acids. Germline loops: CDR1 SGDLS, CDR2 YYNGEE. V lost 4 bases and J lost 3, with 10 bases in between. The DNA of the CDR3 is TGTGCCAGCAGCTACCCAGGGGAAGAGACCCAGTACTTC. The encoded protein is CASSYPGEETQYF. Complete variable domain (other parts from reference TRBV9 and TRBJ2-5): DSGVTQTPKHLITATGQRVTLRCSPRSGDLSVYWYQQSLDQGLQFLIQYYNGEERAKGNILERFSAQQFPDLHSELNLSSLELGDSALYFCASSYPGEETQYFGPGTRLLVL.

The chain joins TRBV7-6 to TRBJ2-2, with 8 bases fitting TRBD1. This CDR3 contains 18 residues. Trimming removed 2 bases from V and 3 bases from J; junction bases left unmatched: 11. Per the germline V gene, CDR1 is SGHVS and CDR2 is FNYEAQ. The CDR3 DNA is TGTGCCAGCAGCTTACGTTCGGGGACAGGACTCTACACCGGGGAGCTGTTTTTT. It yields the protein CASSLRSGTGLYTGELFF.

This chain uses TRBV11-2 with TRBJ2-7, with a possible D match to TRBD2 (6 bases). The CDR3 is made up of 15 amino acids. Trimming left V 2 bases short and J 2 bases short, with 13 bases between. In germline, CDR1 is SGHAT, CDR2 FQNNGV. The CDR3 nucleotides read TGTGCCAGCAGCTTATTCGGGGGTGGCCCCTACGAGCAGTACTTC. Translating it yields CASSLFGGGPYEQYF.

The rearrangement joins TRBV6-5 to TRBJ2-3; no clear D gene. This CDR3 spans 11 amino acids. The germline CDR1 and CDR2 sequences are MNHEY and SVGAGI. V lost 3 bases to trimming and J lost 6 bases, with 4 bases between them. CDR3 coding DNA: TGTGCCAGCAGTTATATGGATACGCAGTATTTT. Its translation is CASSYMDTQYF.

The chain is built from TRBV7-2 and TRBJ2-7; possibly TRBD1 for D (6 bases). This CDR3 spans 15 amino acids. Trimming cost V 1 base and J 2 bases, with 12 bases left between them. Germline V gene sequence: CDR1 SGHTA, CDR2 FQGNSA. The CDR3 coding sequence is TGTGCCAGCAGCTTAGGAGGTACAGGGACCTACGAGCAGTACTTC. The encoded protein is CASSLGGTGTYEQYF.

The chain couples TRBV6-1 to TRBJ2-7; 7 positions agree with TRBD2. J gave up 6 bases and V 10 bases, and 15 bases lay outside the gene matches. CDR1 MNHNS and CDR2 SASEGT come from the germline V gene. CDR3 length: 14 residues. CDR3 sequence: CAMSTQRDPPEQYF. CDR3 nucleotides: TGTGCCATGAGCACACAGCGGGACCCTCCCGAGCAGTACTTC.

The chain recombines TRBV7-3 with TRBJ2-3; 8 bases are a match to TRBD2. The germline V gene encodes CDR1 SGHTA and CDR2 FQGTGA. The trim removed 4 bases at V and 5 bases at J, leaving 8 bases unmatched. The CDR3 loop spans 15 amino acids. The CDR3, as DNA: TGTGCCAGCAGCTCTACCGGGGGGGACGGAGATACGCAGTATTTT. It encodes CASSSTGGDGDTQYF. Looking up the rest from reference TRBV7-3 and TRBJ2-3 gives the full variable domain: GAGVSQTPSNKVTEKGKYVELRCDPISGHTALYWYRQSLGQGPEFLIYFQGTGAADDSGLPNDRFFAVRPEGSVSTLKIQRTERGDSAVYLCASSSTGGDGDTQYFGPGTRLTVL.

The chain links TRBV5-1 to TRBJ2-3; 12 positions match TRBD2. With 7 bases clipped from V and 2 bases from J, the junction kept 8 bases outside the gene matches. The CDR3 is 16 amino acids. Looked up from germline, CDR1 is SGHRS and CDR2 is YFSETQ. CDR3 protein: CASGASGGVNTDTQYF. In DNA, the CDR3 is TGCGCCAGCGGGGCTAGCGGGGGGGTTAACACAGATACGCAGTATTTT.

V is TRBV5-1 and J is TRBJ2-1, with TRBD2 identical over 7 bases. The trim removed 6 bases at V and 9 bases at J, leaving 12 bases unmatched. Germline lookup yields CDR1 SGHRS and CDR2 YFSETQ. The CDR3 consists of 14 residues. CDR3 amino acids: CASNPLGGGIEQFF. In DNA form, the CDR3 reads TGCGCCAGCAACCCCTTGGGCGGGGGAATTGAGCAGTTCTTC.